Listed below are T cell receptor beta chains from one sample, sequenced in a study of OX40 agonist ivuxolimab in advanced cancers. Sequencing was performed with immunoSEQ multiplex PCR; in TCRdb, only in-frame clones are kept and a portion is missing. The sample yields about 81,000 clones, 85% to 90% seen once. The specimen comprised CD4+ or CD8+ T cells sorted from blood, sampled in a trial of the OX40 agonist ivuxolimab. The receptors originated from an adult with an advanced solid tumor such as melanoma, head and neck, liver or kidney cancer. CDR3s include the opening cysteine and the closing phenylalanine or tryptophan. The D gene is left open where the match is weak. Some rows have no size entry. The others give once, few or many, or a class for an expanded clone.

V gene	D gene	clone size	J gene	CDR3 protein	CDR3 DNA
TRBV6-5	.	.	TRBJ1-1	CASSSAVGVEAFF	TGTGCCAGCAGTTCTGCGGTTGGAGTTGAAGCTTTCTTT
TRBV7-3	.	once	TRBJ1-3	CASSPGTGGDTIYF	TGTGCCAGCAGCCCCGGGACCGGAGGAGACACCATATATTTT
TRBV6-1	TRBD2	once	TRBJ2-7	CASSEAGGGVYEQYF	TGTGCCAGCAGTGAAGCGGGTGGGGGGGTCTACGAGCAGTACTTC
TRBV6-1	.	.	TRBJ2-1	CASSEVYGYNEQFF	TGTGCCAGCAGTGAAGTTTACGGCTACAATGAGCAGTTCTTC
TRBV7-3	.	.	TRBJ2-1	CASSSQGLAENEQFF	TGTGCCAGCAGCTCCCAGGGGCTAGCGGAAAATGAGCAGTTCTTC
TRBV7-2	.	once	TRBJ1-2	CASSLGSGSYGYTF	TGTGCCAGCAGCTTAGGTTCGGGCAGTTATGGCTACACCTTC
TRBV7-2	.	.	TRBJ1-5	CASSPGPTMNQPQHF	TGTGCCAGCAGCCCCGGGCCCACGATGAATCAGCCCCAGCATTTT
TRBV5-7	.	.	TRBJ1-6	CASSLFCRSSYNSPLHF	TGTGCCAGCAGCTTGTTTTGCCGGAGCTCCTATAATTCACCCCTCCACTTT
TRBV9	.	few	TRBJ2-5	CASSPSGGLQETQYF	TGTGCCAGCAGCCCCAGTGGAGGTCTCCAAGAGACCCAGTACTTC
TRBV19	TRBD1	.	TRBJ2-5	CASSISLGQGTGEQYF	TGTGCCAGTAGTATTTCTTTGGGACAGGGTACGGGGGAGCAGTACTTC
TRBV18	.	.	TRBJ2-1	CASSPDGRANEQFF	TGTGCCAGCTCACCGGACGGAAGGGCTAATGAGCAGTTCTTC
TRBV5-1	.	.	TRBJ1-6	CASSLEWLSSYNSPLHF	TGCGCCAGCAGCTTGGAATGGTTGAGCTCCTATAATTCACCCCTCCACTTT
TRBV13	.	once	TRBJ2-1	CASSPRVSSSYNEQFF	TGTGCCAGCAGCCCGAGGGTTTCGAGCTCCTACAATGAGCAGTTCTTC
TRBV6-5	.	.	TRBJ2-5	CASSSGTLQETQYF	TGTGCCAGCAGCTCCGGGACACTTCAAGAGACCCAGTACTTC